The sequence of this T cell receptor (beta chain) was determined in a study of blood T cells in healthy people across ages. With a J-beta primer mix and a sample-barcoded 5' primer, a second PCR ran about 7 to 12 cycles. CDR3-containing paired-end reads numbering at least 2.5 million came from each sample. One entry per CDR3 protein, called by TCRdb with MiXCR from the 5' RACE reads. This sample carries roughly 1.7 million distinct CDR3 sequences, approximately 32% of them seen once, and the ten largest clones take 11%. Study conclusions and caveats: TCR beta diversity tracked closely with naive T cell percentage.

In the case of this clonotype: Its antigen is not identified.

The germline V gene has CDR1 SNHLY and CDR2 FYNNEI. Trimming left V 4 bases short and J 4 bases short, with 10 bases between. The CDR3 has 13 amino acids. This rearrangement joins TRBV2 to TRBJ1-2; no clear D. The sequence came from a woman aged 30 to 39 in good health. The sequenced material came from blood. The CDR3 nucleotides are TGTGCCAGCAGTGGAGCTGGGCCCTATGGCTACACCTTC. It encodes CASSGAGPYGYTF.